The clone carrying this TCR beta chain has just a few counts. The antigen is not known. Unique molecular identifiers were in the cDNA, with template-switch universal primer binding. TCRdb re-analysed the 5' RACE reads in MiXCR, keeping a single row per CDR3 protein. Altogether about 700,000 distinct CDR3 sequences are present, roughly 6% being singletons, with the ten largest covering about 2%. The data were obtained in a study of identical twins. Whole-study findings and limits: Because invariant MAIT and iNKT cells could be present, zero-insertion analyses could be partly confounded. Reduced insertions were recorded for abundant cord blood beta clonotypes, with no such pattern in memory repertoires.

The CDR3 is 14 residues long. The germline V gene encodes CDR1 LGHDT and CDR2 YNNKEL (reference sequence). Deletions cut 2 bases from V and 1 base from J, with 8 bases between. The sequenced sample was naive T cells sorted from blood. The J gene is TRBJ1-1, the V gene TRBV3-1; D is possibly TRBD1 (6 bases). This clonotype was sampled from a man between 18 and 35 years old in good health. The CDR3 is CASSQTQGNTEAFF. The CDR3 DNA is TGTGCCAGCAGCCAAACACAGGGGAACACTGAAGCTTTCTTT.